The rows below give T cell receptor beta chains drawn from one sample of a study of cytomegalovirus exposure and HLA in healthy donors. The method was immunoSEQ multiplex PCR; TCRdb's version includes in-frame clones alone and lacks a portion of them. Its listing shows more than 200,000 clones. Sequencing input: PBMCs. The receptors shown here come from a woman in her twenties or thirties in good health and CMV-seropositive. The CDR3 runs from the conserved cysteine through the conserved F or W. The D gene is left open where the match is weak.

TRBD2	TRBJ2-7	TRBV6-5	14	TGTGCCAGCAGTGTTAGACTAGCGGGGCCCGAGCAGTACTTC	CASSVRLAGPEQYF
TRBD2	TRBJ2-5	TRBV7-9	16	TGTGCCAGCAGCTTAGGCGCTAGCGGGAGTCGGGGGACCCAGTACTTC	CASSLGASGSRGTQYF
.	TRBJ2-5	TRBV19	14	TGTGCCAGTAGTATGAGGAGCGGACAAGAGACCCAGTACTTC	CASSMRSGQETQYF
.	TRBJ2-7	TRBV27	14	TGTGCCAGCAGTTTAGGGACAATGCGCTACGAGCAGTACTTC	CASSLGTMRYEQYF
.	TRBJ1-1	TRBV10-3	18	TGTGCCATCAGTGAGTCGGGGGGAGTTTTGCTAATGAACACTGAAGCTTTCTTT	CAISESGGVLLMNTEAFF
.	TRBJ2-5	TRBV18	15	TGTGCCAGCTCACCAGTTTGGGGGGGCCAGGAGACCCAGTACTTC	CASSPVWGGQETQYF
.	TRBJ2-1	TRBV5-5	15	TGTGCCAGCAGCTTGAAACAGGAGGGGTTTTATGAGCAGTTCTTC	CASSLKQEGFYEQFF
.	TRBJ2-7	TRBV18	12	TGTGCCAGCTCACCAGGGGCGGACGAGCAGTACTTC	CASSPGADEQYF
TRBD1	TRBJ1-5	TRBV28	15	TGTGCCAGCAGTTTAAACAGGGGGATCAATCAGCCCCAGCATTTT	CASSLNRGINQPQHF
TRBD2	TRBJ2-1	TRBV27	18	TGTGCCAGCAGTTTACCGGGACTAGCGGGAGTCTCCTACAATGAGCAGTTCTTC	CASSLPGLAGVSYNEQFF
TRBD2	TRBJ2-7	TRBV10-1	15	TGCGCCAGCTCGCCCTGGACTAGCGGGAGCGCGGAGCAGTACTTC	CASSPWTSGSAEQYF
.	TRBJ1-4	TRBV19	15	TGTGCCAGTAGTTCTACAGGGACTATAAATGAAAAACTGTTTTTT	CASSSTGTINEKLFF
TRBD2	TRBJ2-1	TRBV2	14	TGTGCCAGCAGTGAACTAGCGGGGGGCAATGAGCAGTTCTTC	CASSELAGGNEQFF
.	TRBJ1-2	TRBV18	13	TGTGCCAGCTCACCGGCGGAATACTATGGCTACACCTTC	CASSPAEYYGYTF
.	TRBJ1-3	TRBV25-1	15	TGTGCCAGCACTGACGGAGGGGCCTCTGGAAACACCATATATTTT	CASTDGGASGNTIYF
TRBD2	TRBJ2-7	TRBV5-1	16	TGCGCCAGCAGCGCAGGGACTAGCGGGGCCTCCTACGAGCAGTACTTC	CASSAGTSGASYEQYF
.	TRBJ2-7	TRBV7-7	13	TGTGCCAGCAGCGTTGACAGTTCCTACGAGCAGTACTTC	CASSVDSSYEQYF
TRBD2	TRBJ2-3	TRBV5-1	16	TGCGCCAGCAGCCCACTAGCGGGAGGGATCACAGATACGCAGTATTTT	CASSPLAGGITDTQYF
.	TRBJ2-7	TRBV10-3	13	TGTGCCATCAGTGAGTCACAGGGCCACGAGCAGTACTTC	CAISESQGHEQYF
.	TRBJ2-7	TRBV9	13	TGTGCCAGCAGCGAAGGGGGCGCGGGGGAGCAGTACTTC	CASSEGGAGEQYF
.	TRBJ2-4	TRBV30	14	TGTGCCTCGGAATCAACGGGGGCCAAAAACATTCAGTACTTC	CASESTGAKNIQYF
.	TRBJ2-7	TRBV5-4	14	TGTGCCAGCAGCTCTGGTGGAGGGGCTGTAGAGCAGTACTTC	CASSSGGGAVEQYF
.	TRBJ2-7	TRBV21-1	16	TGTGCCAGCAGCGCCCCCTGGGAGGACGGAACCTACGAGCAGTACTTC	CASSAPWEDGTYEQYF
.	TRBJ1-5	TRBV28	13	TGTGCCAGCAGTTTAGCGTCTCTGCAGCCCCAGCATTTT	CASSLASLQPQHF
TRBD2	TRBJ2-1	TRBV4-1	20	TGCGCCAGCAGCCTTAAGACAGCCGGGACTAGCGGGAGGGAGTACAATGAGCAGTTCTTC	CASSLKTAGTSGREYNEQFF
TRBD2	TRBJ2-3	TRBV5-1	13	TGCGCCAGCAGAGATGGGGGGGCAGATACGCAGTATTTT	CASRDGGADTQYF
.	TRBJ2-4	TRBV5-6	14	TGTGCCAGCAGCTTGGCACTAGCCAAAAACATTCAGTACTTC	CASSLALAKNIQYF
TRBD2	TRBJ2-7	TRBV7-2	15	TGTGCCAGCAGCTCGGGACTAGGAGGGACCTACGAGCAGTACTTC	CASSSGLGGTYEQYF
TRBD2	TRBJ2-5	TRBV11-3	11	TGTGCCAGTAAGCTTTGGCGGGAGGAATACTTC	CASKLWREEYF
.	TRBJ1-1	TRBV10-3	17	TGTGCCATCAGTGAGTCGAGGGCAGGGGTCTACTCCACTGAAGCTTTCTTT	CAISESRAGVYSTEAFF
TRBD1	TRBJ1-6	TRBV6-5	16	TGTGCCAGCAGTTACTCGACAGGGACCGATAATTCACCCCTCCACTTT	CASSYSTGTDNSPLHF
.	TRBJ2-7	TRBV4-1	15	TGCGCCAGCAGCCATCCTGGTCTTAGCTCCTACGAGCAGTACTTC	CASSHPGLSSYEQYF
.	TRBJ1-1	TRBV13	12	TGTGCTAGCAGCTTACCAGGTTCTGAAGCTTTCTTT	CASSLPGSEAFF
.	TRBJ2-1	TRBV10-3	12	TGTGCCATCGCCTCCTCTAACAATGAGCAGTTCTTC	CAIASSNNEQFF
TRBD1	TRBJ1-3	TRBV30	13	TGTGCCTGGATGACAGGGGCTGGAAACACCATATATTTT	CAWMTGAGNTIYF
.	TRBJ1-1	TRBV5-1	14	TGCGCCAGCAGCTTGCTGGGGCTCGGCACTGAAGCTTTCTTT	CASSLLGLGTEAFF
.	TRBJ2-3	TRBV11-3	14	TGTGCCAGCAGCAAGGGGCAGGGGACAGATACGCAGTATTTT	CASSKGQGTDTQYF
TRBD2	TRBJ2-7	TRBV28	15	TGTGCCACCACGGGCGAGACTAGCGGCTCCTACGAGCAGTACTTC	CATTGETSGSYEQYF
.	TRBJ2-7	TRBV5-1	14	TGCGCCAGCAGCTTGGAAGGGGGTGACTACGAGCAGTACTTC	CASSLEGGDYEQYF
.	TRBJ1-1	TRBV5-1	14	TGCGCCAGCAGCCCCCGGACCGGGGGGACTGAAGCTTTCTTT	CASSPRTGGTEAFF
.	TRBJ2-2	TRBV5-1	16	TGCGCCAGCAGCTTCGCAGGGATAGGGAACACCGGGGAGCTGTTTTTT	CASSFAGIGNTGELFF
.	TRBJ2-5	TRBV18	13	TGTGCCAGCTCACCTACGGAGGGGGAGACCCAGTACTTC	CASSPTEGETQYF
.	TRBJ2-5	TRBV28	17	TGTGCCAGCAGTTCCCTTGAGGAGGAACGGGGAAAAGAGACCCAGTACTTC	CASSSLEEERGKETQYF
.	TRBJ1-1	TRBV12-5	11	TGTGCTAGTGGTTACCGGGGTGAAGCTTTCTTT	CASGYRGEAFF
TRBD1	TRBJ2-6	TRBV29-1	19	TGCAGCGTTCAGACCCCTTGGGGACAGGGGGCGCTTGGGGCCAACGTCCTGACTTTC	CSVQTPWGQGALGANVLTF